This note documents a single T cell receptor (beta chain) sequence. CDR1 and CDR2 (germline): KGHSH, LQKENI. CDR3 length: 12 residues. V lost 3 bases to trimming and J lost 4 bases, with 4 bases between them. The data were taken from a study of cytomegalovirus exposure and HLA in healthy donors. In the PCR, 60 Vbeta and 13 Jbeta primers were used. Sequenced by immunoSEQ multiplex PCR; TCRdb stores in-frame clones only, minus some. The table has roughly 200,000 clones, 60% to 80% seen once. The J gene is TRBJ1-3, the V gene TRBV18; the D is unclear. The TCR was taken from a woman in her thirties in good health and CMV-seronegative. Sequenced: PBMCs. CDR3 amino acids: CASSPPGNTIYF. The DNA for the CDR3 is TGTGCCAGCTCACCCCCGGGAAACACCATATATTTT.